The sequence of this T cell receptor (beta chain) was determined in a study of cytomegalovirus exposure and HLA in healthy donors. Broader study findings: In a later analysis, an Asian-associated ancestry cluster reportedly showed fewer N-insertions than the roughly 700-donor mean.

This CDR3 spans 18 amino acids. V lost 0 bases, J lost 0 bases, and 8 bases stayed unmatched. Germline CDR1 is SGHRS and CDR2 is YFSETQ. Use of 60 Vbeta and 13 Jbeta primers characterized the PCR. Only in-frame clones appear in the TCRdb table, and some are missing; sequencing was by immunoSEQ multiplex PCR. Among 150,000 to 200,000 clones listed, 82% were seen once. There are a few counts of this clone. What it recognizes is unknown. Source material: PBMCs. The chain employs TRBV5-1 and TRBJ2-4, with 8 bases that match TRBD2. This clonotype was obtained from a man between 40 and 49 years old in good health and CMV-seronegative. DNA of the CDR3: TGCGCCAGCAGCTTGGTTGAGGGACTAGGATTAGCCAAAAACATTCAGTACTTC. It encodes CASSLVEGLGLAKNIQYF.